The rows below give T cell receptor beta chains drawn from one sample of a study of cytomegalovirus exposure and HLA in healthy donors. TCRdb keeps only in-frame clones here, not all; method: immunoSEQ multiplex PCR. The profile shows 130,000 to 150,000 clones, less than 85% of them singletons. Specimen: PBMCs. These receptors were collected from a woman aged 50 to 65 in good health and CMV-seropositive. The CDR3 runs from the conserved cysteine through the conserved F or W. The order of the fields is clone size, J gene, V gene, D gene, CDR3 protein, CDR3 DNA. D genes are given only for firm matches. The size entry is marked missing in some rows and otherwise reads once, few, many or a size class.

size: .; J: TRBJ2-7; V: TRBV6-6; D: .; CDR3: CASSYPLGQGRYEQYF; DNA: TGTGCCAGCAGTTACCCCCTAGGGCAGGGGCGCTACGAGCAGTACTTC
size: .; J: TRBJ1-1; V: TRBV28; D: .; CDR3: CASSLSHRVGTEAFF; DNA: TGTGCCAGCAGTTTATCGCACAGGGTAGGAACTGAAGCTTTCTTT
size: few; J: TRBJ1-1; V: TRBV7-3; D: .; CDR3: CASRGDGYAFF; DNA: TGTGCCAGCAGAGGAGATGGATACGCTTTCTTT
size: .; J: TRBJ2-7; V: TRBV19; D: .; CDR3: CASSHPPGGIDEQYF; DNA: TGTGCCAGTAGCCATCCCCCCGGAGGGATCGACGAGCAGTACTTC
size: .; J: TRBJ1-2; V: TRBV5-4; D: TRBD1; CDR3: CASSLEGGVDYGYTF; DNA: TGTGCCAGCAGCTTGGAAGGGGGCGTCGACTATGGCTACACCTTC
size: .; J: TRBJ1-5; V: TRBV30; D: .; CDR3: CAWSGGAPGNQPQHF; DNA: TGTGCCTGGAGCGGAGGGGCCCCCGGCAATCAGCCCCAGCATTTT
size: .; J: TRBJ2-3; V: TRBV15; D: TRBD2; CDR3: CATSSVGGLDTQYF; DNA: TGTGCCACCAGCTCGGTCGGGGGGTTAGATACGCAGTATTTT
size: .; J: TRBJ2-7; V: TRBV4-1; D: .; CDR3: CASSQEVPTSLVEQYF; DNA: TGCGCCAGCAGCCAAGAGGTGCCAACAAGTCTAGTCGAGCAGTACTTC
size: .; J: TRBJ2-3; V: TRBV7-2; D: TRBD2; CDR3: CASSLVLAGRLDTQYF; DNA: TGTGCCAGCAGCTTAGTCCTAGCGGGAAGGTTAGATACGCAGTATTTT
size: .; J: TRBJ1-1; V: TRBV25-1; D: .; CDR3: CASSRRVGTEAFF; DNA: TGTGCCAGCAGTAGACGGGTTGGCACTGAAGCTTTCTTT
size: few; J: TRBJ2-7; V: TRBV15; D: .; CDR3: CATSRETGFTYEQYF; DNA: TGTGCCACCAGCAGAGAGACAGGTTTTACCTACGAGCAGTACTTC
size: .; J: TRBJ1-5; V: TRBV2; D: .; CDR3: CASSEGGGRYQPQHF; DNA: TGTGCCAGCAGTGAAGGGGGGGGTCGGTATCAGCCCCAGCATTTT
size: once; J: TRBJ2-1; V: TRBV7-3; D: TRBD2; CDR3: CASSPSGGAYNEQFF; DNA: TGTGCCAGCAGCCCGAGCGGGGGAGCGTACAATGAGCAGTTCTTC
size: .; J: TRBJ1-1; V: TRBV13; D: .; CDR3: CASSYTQGLPEAFF; DNA: TGTGCCAGCAGCTACACGCAGGGCCTTCCCGAAGCTTTCTTT
size: .; J: TRBJ2-5; V: TRBV7-2; D: .; CDR3: CASSLAGALWETQYF; DNA: TGTGCCAGCAGCTTAGCGGGGGCGCTATGGGAGACCCAGTACTTC
size: .; J: TRBJ1-3; V: TRBV28; D: .; CDR3: CASYDSSGNTIYF; DNA: TGTGCCAGCTACGATAGCTCTGGAAACACCATATATTTT
size: .; J: TRBJ2-7; V: TRBV6-6; D: .; CDR3: CASSSTTGSSSYEQYF; DNA: TGTGCCAGCAGTTCAACCACCGGGTCCTCCTCCTACGAGCAGTACTTC
size: once; J: TRBJ2-4; V: TRBV7-2; D: TRBD2; CDR3: CASSAGLEGNIQYF; DNA: TGTGCCAGCAGCGCCGGACTAGAAGGAAACATTCAGTACTTC
size: .; J: TRBJ1-6; V: TRBV6-1; D: TRBD1; CDR3: CASSGGWGQGGSPLHF; DNA: TGTGCCAGCAGTGGGGGGTGGGGACAGGGAGGTTCACCCCTCCACTTT
size: .; J: TRBJ1-6; V: TRBV5-4; D: .; CDR3: CASSSASAGGSSPLHF; DNA: TGTGCCAGCAGCTCGGCTTCGGCCGGCGGGTCTTCACCCCTCCACTTT
size: .; J: TRBJ2-2; V: TRBV2; D: TRBD2; CDR3: CASSGSGGATGELFF; DNA: TGTGCCAGCAGTGGTAGCGGGGGGGCTACCGGGGAGCTGTTTTTT
size: once; J: TRBJ1-1; V: TRBV5-1; D: TRBD1; CDR3: CASQGGERTEAFF; DNA: TGCGCCAGCCAAGGGGGCGAAAGGACTGAAGCTTTCTTT
size: few; J: TRBJ1-5; V: TRBV30; D: .; CDR3: CAWSVAQGIQPQHF; DNA: TGTGCCTGGAGTGTAGCCCAGGGGATTCAGCCCCAGCATTTT
size: .; J: TRBJ2-1; V: TRBV9; D: TRBD2; CDR3: CASSVVAGSYNEQFF; DNA: TGTGCCAGCAGCGTAGTAGCGGGGAGCTACAATGAGCAGTTCTTC
size: .; J: TRBJ2-5; V: TRBV4-3; D: .; CDR3: CASSKEGGGQETQYF; DNA: TGCGCCAGCAGCAAAGAGGGAGGAGGCCAAGAGACCCAGTACTTC
size: few; J: TRBJ1-1; V: TRBV5-8; D: TRBD1; CDR3: CASSGTGGNIYTEAFF; DNA: TGTGCCAGCAGCGGGACAGGGGGAAACATTTACACTGAAGCTTTCTTT
size: .; J: TRBJ1-6; V: TRBV5-1; D: .; CDR3: CASSLGAINNSPLHF; DNA: TGCGCCAGCAGCTTGGGGGCGATTAATAATTCACCCCTCCACTTT
size: once; J: TRBJ2-3; V: TRBV7-9; D: TRBD2; CDR3: CASSRTSGGAGGRNTQYF; DNA: TGTGCCAGCAGCCGAACTAGCGGGGGGGCAGGCGGTCGAAATACGCAGTATTTT
size: .; J: TRBJ2-7; V: TRBV15; D: .; CDR3: CATSRDPSGLLPYEQYF; DNA: TGTGCCACCAGCAGGGATCCGTCAGGGCTCCTACCCTACGAGCAGTACTTC
size: .; J: TRBJ2-1; V: TRBV4-3; D: TRBD1; CDR3: CASSQIPGQGVNEQFF; DNA: TGCGCCAGCAGCCAAATCCCGGGACAGGGGGTCAATGAGCAGTTCTTC
size: .; J: TRBJ2-7; V: TRBV2; D: .; CDR3: CASSVGPRGSGEQYF; DNA: TGTGCCAGCAGTGTGGGACCAAGGGGGTCGGGCGAGCAGTACTTC
size: .; J: TRBJ2-3; V: TRBV13; D: TRBD2; CDR3: CASRSGGSGTDTQYF; DNA: TGTGCCAGCAGGAGCGGGGGGAGCGGCACAGATACGCAGTATTTT
size: .; J: TRBJ1-3; V: TRBV7-3; D: .; CDR3: CASSRTGTAGNTIYF; DNA: TGTGCCAGCAGCCGGACGGGAACTGCTGGAAACACCATATATTTT
size: .; J: TRBJ2-6; V: TRBV10-3; D: TRBD1; CDR3: CAISEGDRAETGANVLTF; DNA: TGTGCCATCAGTGAGGGGGACAGGGCGGAAACTGGGGCCAACGTCCTGACTTTC
size: .; J: TRBJ2-5; V: TRBV7-3; D: .; CDR3: CASSLGRETQYF; DNA: TGTGCCAGCAGCTTAGGTCGGGAGACCCAGTACTTC